These 29 T cell receptor beta chains originate from one sample sequenced in a study of regulatory T cells in long-lasting Graves disease. Time point specified: persistent/refractory GD, antithyroid drugs over 5 years with positive TRAb. The TCR library was made from RNA that had been extracted from PBMCs in TRIzol. iRepertoire HTBI primers and Arm-PCR of CDR3 regions built TCR beta libraries. TCRdb processed the multiplex PCR reads anew with MiXCR; each CDR3 protein has one entry. The table shows 400,000 or so distinct CDR3 sequences, with about 20% occurring only once. Here the sequenced sample was peripheral blood mononuclear cells (PBMCs), taken when the disease was refractory, from a patient treated with antithyroid drugs. These receptors all come from a female donor with Graves disease.

This clonotype showed up just a few times. The chain recombines TRBV28 with TRBJ2-4, with D uncertain. Germline V gene lookup returns CDR1 MDHEN and CDR2 SYDVKM. Deletions cut 5 bases from V and 3 bases from J, with 17 bases between. There are 16 residues in the CDR3. For the CDR3, the DNA is TGTGCCAGCAGTGCCCGGCAGCTCTTAGGCAAAAACATTCAGTACTTC. This gives the protein CASSARQLLGKNIQYF.

This clonotype has more than one count but fewer than ten. This chain links TRBV6-1 with TRBJ2-2; no reliable D call. There are 12 residues in the CDR3. Germline V gene data show CDR1 as MNHNS and CDR2 as SASEGT. V lost 7 bases and J lost 8, with 11 bases in between. In DNA form, the CDR3 reads TGTGCCAGCACCCCCCCGGTAGGGGAGCTGTTTTTT. Its translation is CASTPPVGELFF.

The J gene is TRBJ1-1, the V gene TRBV29-1, with TRBD1 matching 7 bases. The CDR3 covers 13 residues. V gave up 7 bases and J gave up 5 bases; unmatched junction bases: 10. Germline assignment: CDR1 SQVTM and CDR2 ANQGSEA. The CDR3 sequence is CSGKQGSGTEAFF. The CDR3 DNA reads TGCAGCGGAAAACAGGGGTCGGGTACTGAAGCTTTCTTT.

Notes on this clonotype: One junction end disagrees with the germline gene, perhaps due to a read error. The gene calls are TRBV6-2 or TRBV6-3 and TRBJ1-1, with a weak D call TRBD1 (6 bases). CDR1 is MNHEY and CDR2 is SVGEGT in the germline V gene. The CDR3 has 16 amino acids. This chain's CDR3 is CVSSYSRTARNTEAFF. CDR3 DNA sequence: TGTGTCAGCAGTTACTCGCGGACAGCCCGGAACACTGAAGCTTTCTTT.

J is TRBJ2-4 and V is TRBV12-3 or TRBV12-4; 9 bases line up with TRBD2. The CDR3 sequence is 15 residues long. The J segment lost 6 bases and the V segment lost 3 bases, leaving 6 bases of the junction unmatched. The CDR3 loop reads CASSFGGRESNIQYF. In DNA, the CDR3 is TGTGCCAGCAGTTTTGGCGGGAGGGAGTCAAACATTCAGTACTTC.

This clonotype occurred a few times. This chain connects TRBV6-1 to TRBJ1-5, with 9 bases matching TRBD1. CDR3 length equals 16 residues. The ends lost 5 bases at V and 6 bases at J; junction bases unmatched: 11. Germline assignment: CDR1 MNHNS and CDR2 SASEGT. CDR3 in amino acids: CASSTQQGATSQPQHF. The CDR3 DNA reads TGTGCCAGCAGTACACAACAGGGGGCAACGAGTCAGCCCCAGCATTTT.

Only a few counts were recorded for this clonotype. The chain employs TRBV10-3 and TRBJ1-1; D uncertain. CDR1 ENHRY and CDR2 SYGVKD come from the germline V gene. Trimming left V 3 bases short and J 3 bases short, with 14 bases between. This CDR3 contains 15 residues. In nucleotides, the CDR3 is TGTGCCATCAGTGATCAAGGGAGGAGGGACACTGAAGCTTTCTTT. Protein product: CAISDQGRRDTEAFF.

In the case of this clonotype: The junction does not match germline at one end; this may be a read error. J is TRBJ2-7 and V is TRBV12-3 or TRBV12-4, with D unresolved. The CDR3 contains 15 residues. The CDR3, as DNA: TGTGCCAGCAGTTTAATGGCTGAAAAAAACTACGTGCAGTACTTC. Translated, it gives CASSLMAEKNYVQYF.

The gene calls are TRBV12-3 or TRBV12-4 and TRBJ1-4; D may be TRBD1 (6 bases). This CDR3 has 13 amino acids. V was trimmed by 6 bases and J by 8 bases, leaving 13 bases between them. This CDR3 reads CASRWDKDEKLFF. The CDR3 DNA follows: TGTGCCAGCAGATGGGACAAGGACGAAAAACTGTTTTTT.

Many counts were recorded for this clonotype. This chain joins TRBV7-2 and TRBJ2-5; 7 bases fit TRBD1. The CDR3 is 14 amino acids. V trimming: 5 bases; J trimming: 2 bases; junction bases outside the gene matches: 5. Germline values: CDR1 SGHTA, CDR2 FQGNSA. CDR3 sequence (DNA): TGTGCCAGCAGCCAAGGGGGCGGGCAAGAGACCCAGTACTTC. Translating it yields CASSQGGGQETQYF.

The J gene is TRBJ1-1, the V gene TRBV20-1; D is perhaps TRBD1 (5 bases). Trimming took off 6 bases at V and 4 bases at J, with 18 bases between the two ends. This CDR3 has 14 amino acids. Germline loops: CDR1 DFQATT, CDR2 SNEGSKA (reference sequence). The CDR3 loop is CSAPLMGGTTEAFF. As DNA, the CDR3 is TGCAGTGCCCCACTTATGGGGGGTACCACTGAAGCTTTCTTT.

This clonotype has a count of ten or more. The rearrangement links TRBV24-1 to TRBJ1-5; D not certain. The CDR3 is made up of 14 amino acids. Germline V gives CDR1 KGHDR, CDR2 SFDVKD. V was clipped by 5 bases and J by 6 bases, with 13 bases between them. CDR3 DNA sequence: TGTGCCACCAGTGGAGGGCGGGTGAGTCAGCCCCAGCATTTT. It codes for CATSGGRVSQPQHF.

This clonotype was seen ten or more times. The rearrangement joins TRBV6-1 to TRBJ2-4, with D tentatively TRBD2 (6 bases). This CDR3 has 16 amino acids. Trimming left V 6 bases short and J 0 bases short, with 15 bases between. CDR1 and CDR2 from the germline V gene are MNHNS and SASEGT. The CDR3 reads CASSPGGLRAKNIQYF. DNA for the CDR3: TGTGCCAGCAGCCCCGGGGGACTGAGAGCCAAAAACATTCAGTACTTC.

The J gene is TRBJ1-5, the V gene TRBV7-2; the D is unclear. The CDR3 runs 13 residues. V was trimmed by 1 base and J by 3 bases, leaving 4 bases between them. Germline V gene data show CDR1 as SGHTA and CDR2 as FQGNSA. In DNA, the CDR3 is TGTGCCAGCAGCTTAGGCCTCAATCAGCCCCAGCATTTT. It encodes CASSLGLNQPQHF. The whole variable domain, filled in from reference TRBV7-2 and TRBJ1-5, reads GAGVSQSPSNKVTEKGKDVELRCDPISGHTALYWYRQSLGQGLEFLIYFQGNSAPDKSGLPSDRFSAERTGGSVSTLTIQRTQQEDSAVYLCASSLGLNQPQHFGDGTRLSIL.

There are a few counts of this clonotype. One end of the junction fails to match germline, which may point to a read error. J is TRBJ2-2 and V is TRBV12-3 or TRBV12-4; D unclear. There are 13 residues in the CDR3. The CDR3 region is CTSSFGSTGELFF. The CDR3 bases are TGTACCAGCAGTTTTGGCTCAACCGGGGAGCTGTTTTTT.

The chain is built from TRBV24-1 and TRBJ2-3, with a weak D call TRBD2 (5 bases). CDR1 and CDR2 from the germline V gene are KGHDR and SFDVKD. CDR3 length equals 17 residues. The V gene lost 0 bases and the J gene lost 0 bases, with 12 bases spanning the gap. The CDR3 here is CATSDLAASGSTDTQYF. The CDR3 DNA sequence: TGTGCCACCAGTGATTTGGCGGCGAGCGGCAGCACAGATACGCAGTATTTT.

J is TRBJ2-7 and V is TRBV7-2; TRBD1 matches 11 bases. CDR3 length: 13 amino acids. CDR1 SGHTA and CDR2 FQGNSA come from the germline V gene. V trimming: 2 bases; J trimming: 11 bases; junction bases outside the gene matches: 5. CDR3 protein: CASSLRDRGVEYF. CDR3 bases: TGTGCCAGCAGCTTAAGGGACAGGGGGGTTGAGTACTTC.

This clonotype was seen many times. The junction departs from germline at one end; a sequencing error may be responsible. The chain uses TRBV6-2 or TRBV6-3 and TRBJ1-1, with TRBD1 matching 7 bases. Germline values: CDR1 MNHEY, CDR2 SVGEGT. The CDR3 is 15 residues long. The CDR3 loop is CASTRTGQMNAEAFF. Written as DNA, the CDR3 is TGTGCCAGCACCCGAACGGGACAGATGAACGCTGAAGCTTTCTTT.

This clonotype appeared many times. The rearrangement links TRBV28 to TRBJ2-5, with D perhaps matching TRBD2 (6 bases). Per germline, CDR1 MDHEN and CDR2 SYDVKM. Trimming shortened V by 4 bases and J by 5 bases, and 17 bases separated the two germline ends. CDR3 size: 15 residues. CDR3 nucleotides: TGTGCCAGCAGTTCCACCATGACTAGTTGGGAGACCCAGTACTTC. Amino acids: CASSSTMTSWETQYF.

A few counts support this clonotype. The V gene is TRBV12-3 or TRBV12-4, the J gene TRBJ1-4; a weak D match, TRBD1 (6 bases). Between the trimmed V and J ends, which lost 6 bases and 5 bases, there was a span of 16 bases. This CDR3 region has 15 residues. CDR3 in DNA: TGTGCCAGCAGACAGGGAGGACCCGGCAATGAAAAACTGTTTTTT. Translation gives CASRQGGPGNEKLFF.

V is TRBV7-9 and J is TRBJ2-7; D possibly matches TRBD1 or TRBD2 (6 bases each). Deletions cut 5 bases from V and 3 bases from J, with 17 bases between. CDR1 SEHNR and CDR2 FQNEAQ come from the germline V gene (reference sequence). CDR3 length equals 15 residues. The CDR3 DNA reads as TGTGCCAGCAGCAACTTGGAGGGGGGAGGCTACGAGCAGTACTTC. Translated: CASSNLEGGGYEQYF.

The table lists this clonotype with a few counts. The rearrangement joins TRBV29-1 to TRBJ1-4, with unresolved D. V was trimmed by 4 bases and J by 3 bases, leaving 6 bases between them. This CDR3 spans 12 amino acids. The V gene's germline CDR1 is SQVTM and CDR2 ANQGSEA. The CDR3 loop reads CSVGRANEKLFF. CDR3 DNA sequence: TGCAGCGTTGGACGGGCTAATGAAAAACTGTTTTTT.

This rearrangement joins TRBV9 to TRBJ2-3; 7 bases agree with TRBD2. The CDR3 contains 16 residues. J gave up 4 bases and V 1 base, and 9 bases lay outside the gene matches. CDR1 is SGDLS and CDR2 is YYNGEE in the germline V gene. CDR3 nucleotides: TGTGCCAGCAGCGTACTAGCGGACCCTTCCGCAGATACGCAGTATTTT. It codes for CASSVLADPSADTQYF.

The V and J genes are TRBV7-9 and TRBJ1-1; D uncertain. Germline-derived CDR1 and CDR2 are SEHNR and FQNEAQ (reference sequence). Trimming cost V 5 bases and J 3 bases, with 13 bases left between them. CDR3 size: 14 residues. CDR3 DNA: TGTGCCAGCAGCCGCCCTAGTTATTACACTGAAGCTTTCTTT. This sequence encodes CASSRPSYYTEAFF.

The gene calls are TRBV19 and TRBJ1-1, with TRBD1 identical over 10 bases. The V and J ends lost 8 bases and 7 bases, in that order; junction bases with no gene match: 1. Germline-derived CDR1 and CDR2 are LNHDA and SQIVND (reference sequence). This CDR3 has 11 amino acids. The CDR3 reads CASRTGGEAFF. The CDR3 DNA sequence: TGTGCCAGTCGGACAGGGGGTGAAGCTTTCTTT.

The V and J genes are TRBV3-1 and TRBJ2-1; possible D gene TRBD2, 5 bases. V dropped 3 bases and J dropped 8 bases, with 14 bases sitting between them. The CDR3 has 14 amino acids. Germline V gene sequence: CDR1 LGHDT, CDR2 YNNKEL (reference sequence). CDR3 loop: CASSHWTVSDEQFF. CDR3 bases: TGTGCCAGCAGCCATTGGACTGTCTCGGATGAGCAGTTCTTC.

The chain uses TRBV7-9 and TRBJ2-7, with TRBD1 matching over 9 bases. The J segment lost 5 bases and the V segment lost 4 bases, leaving 6 bases of the junction unmatched. Germline V gene sequence: CDR1 SEHNR, CDR2 FQNEAQ (reference sequence). The CDR3 is made up of 14 amino acids. The CDR3 reads CASSSGQGVDEQYF. The CDR3 DNA sequence: TGTGCCAGCAGCTCGGGACAGGGAGTTGACGAGCAGTACTTC.

This clonotype was picked up a small number of times. The V and J genes are TRBV28 and TRBJ2-2, with 10 bases fitting TRBD2. Germline V gene sequence: CDR1 MDHEN, CDR2 SYDVKM. CDR3 length equals 16 residues. V trimming: 6 bases; J trimming: 4 bases; junction bases outside the gene matches: 8. The CDR3 loop reads CASSPRVAGGTGELFF. The DNA of the CDR3 is TGTGCCAGCAGCCCCAGGGTAGCGGGAGGCACCGGGGAGCTGTTTTTT. Looking up the rest from reference TRBV28 and TRBJ2-2 gives the full variable domain: DVKVTQSSRYLVKRTGEKVFLECVQDMDHENMFWYRQDPGLGLRLIYFSYDVKMKEKGDIPEGYSVSREKKERFSLILESASTNQTSMYLCASSPRVAGGTGELFFGEGSRLTVL.

The gene calls are TRBV27 and TRBJ1-1, with D uncertain. Germline V lookup: CDR1 MNHEY, CDR2 SMNVEV (reference sequence). The V end was cut by 5 bases, the J end by 5 bases, with 15 bases between. The CDR3 has 14 residues. The CDR3 sequence: CASSQYALGTEAFF. The CDR3, as DNA: TGTGCCAGCAGTCAGTACGCCCTGGGGACTGAAGCTTTCTTT.